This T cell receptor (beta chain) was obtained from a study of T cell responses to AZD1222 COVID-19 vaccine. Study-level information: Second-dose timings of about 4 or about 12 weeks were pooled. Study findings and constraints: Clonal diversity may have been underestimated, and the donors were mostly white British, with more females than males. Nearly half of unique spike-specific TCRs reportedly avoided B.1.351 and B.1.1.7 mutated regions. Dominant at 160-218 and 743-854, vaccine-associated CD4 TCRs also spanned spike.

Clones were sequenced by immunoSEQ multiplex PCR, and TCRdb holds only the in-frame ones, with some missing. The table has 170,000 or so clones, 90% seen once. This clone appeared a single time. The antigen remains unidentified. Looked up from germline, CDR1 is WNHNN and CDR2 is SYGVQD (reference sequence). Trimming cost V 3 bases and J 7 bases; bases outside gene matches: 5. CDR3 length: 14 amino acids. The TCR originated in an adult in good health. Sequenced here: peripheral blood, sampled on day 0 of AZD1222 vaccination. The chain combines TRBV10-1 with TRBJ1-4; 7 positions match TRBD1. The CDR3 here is CASSDGTVGEKLFF. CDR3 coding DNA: TGCGCCAGCAGTGACGGGACAGTGGGTGAAAAACTGTTTTTT.